This T cell receptor (beta chain) was sequenced in a study of blood T cell repertoires in COVID-19. The sample holds one count of this clone. CDR1 SGHRS and CDR2 YFSETQ come from the germline V gene. The CDR3 spans 14 residues. The trim removed 4 bases at V and 3 bases at J, leaving 5 bases unmatched. This table comes from immunoSEQ multiplex PCR, and its TCRdb copy is limited to in-frame clones, with some not included. The sample has 130,000 or so clones, around 83% seen once. The rearrangement joins TRBV5-1 to TRBJ2-3; TRBD2 matches at 7 bases. Sequencing was done on a sample of peripheral blood. The clonotype comes from a human donor in a cohort sampled during active COVID-19. The CDR3 sequence: CASSVTGGTDTQYF. In DNA, the CDR3 is TGCGCCAGCAGCGTTACGGGGGGAACAGATACGCAGTATTTT.